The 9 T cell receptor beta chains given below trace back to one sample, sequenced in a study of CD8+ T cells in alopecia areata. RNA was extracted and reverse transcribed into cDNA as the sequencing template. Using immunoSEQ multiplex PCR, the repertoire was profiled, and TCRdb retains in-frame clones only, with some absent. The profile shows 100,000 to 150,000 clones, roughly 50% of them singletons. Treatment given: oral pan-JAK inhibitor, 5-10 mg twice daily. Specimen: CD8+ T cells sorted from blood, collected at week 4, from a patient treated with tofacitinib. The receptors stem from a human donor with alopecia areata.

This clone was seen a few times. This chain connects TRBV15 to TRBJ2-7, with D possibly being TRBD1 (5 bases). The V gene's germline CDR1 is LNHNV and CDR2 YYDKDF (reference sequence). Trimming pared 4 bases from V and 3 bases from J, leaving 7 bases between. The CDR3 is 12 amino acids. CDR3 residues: CATSTDSYEQYF. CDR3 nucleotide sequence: TGTGCCACCAGCACCGACAGCTACGAGCAGTACTTC.

CDR3 sequence: CASSQLGWSYTF. CDR3 in DNA: TGCGCCAGCAGTCAATTGGGGTGGAGCTACACCTTC. The chain has TRBV23-1 and TRBJ1-2; D ambiguous. TRBV23-1 is an ORF; its function is uncertain. V was clipped by 1 base and J by 9 bases, with 9 bases between them. The CDR3 length is 12 residues.

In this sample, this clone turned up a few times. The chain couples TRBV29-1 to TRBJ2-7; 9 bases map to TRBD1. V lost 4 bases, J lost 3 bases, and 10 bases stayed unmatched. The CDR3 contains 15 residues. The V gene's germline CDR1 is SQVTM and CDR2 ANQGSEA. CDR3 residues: CSVAPRDRALYEQYF. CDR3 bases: TGCAGCGTTGCTCCCCGGGACAGGGCCCTCTACGAGCAGTACTTC.

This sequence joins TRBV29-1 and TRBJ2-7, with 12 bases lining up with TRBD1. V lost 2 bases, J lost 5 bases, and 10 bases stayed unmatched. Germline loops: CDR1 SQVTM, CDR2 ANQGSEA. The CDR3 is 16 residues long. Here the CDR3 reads CSVESRDRGLRNEQYF. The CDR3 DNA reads TGCAGCGTTGAATCCCGGGACAGGGGGCTTAGGAACGAGCAGTACTTC.

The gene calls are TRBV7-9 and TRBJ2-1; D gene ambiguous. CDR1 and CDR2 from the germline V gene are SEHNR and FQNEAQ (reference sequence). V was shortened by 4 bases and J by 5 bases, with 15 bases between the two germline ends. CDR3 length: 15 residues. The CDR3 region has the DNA TGTGCCAGCAGCTCGCCCCTTTACATGAACAATGAGCAGTTCTTC. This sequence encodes CASSSPLYMNNEQFF.

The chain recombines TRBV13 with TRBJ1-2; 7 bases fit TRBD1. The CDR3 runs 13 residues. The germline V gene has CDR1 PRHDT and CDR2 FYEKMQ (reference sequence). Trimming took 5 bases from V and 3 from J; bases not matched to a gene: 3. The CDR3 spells CASSRGTDYGYTF. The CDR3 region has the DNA TGTGCCAGCAGCCGCGGGACAGACTATGGCTACACCTTC. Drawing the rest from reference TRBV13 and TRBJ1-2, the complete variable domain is AAGVIQSPRHLIKEKRETATLKCYPIPRHDTVYWYQQGPGQDPQFLISFYEKMQSDKGSIPDRFSAQQFSDYHSELNMSSLELGDSALYFCASSRGTDYGYTFGSGTRLTVV.

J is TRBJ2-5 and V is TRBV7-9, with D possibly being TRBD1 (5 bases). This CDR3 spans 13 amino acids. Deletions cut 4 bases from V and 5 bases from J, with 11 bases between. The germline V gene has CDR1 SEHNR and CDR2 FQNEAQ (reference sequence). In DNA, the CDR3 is TGTGCCAGCAGCTCGTATGGGGCGGAGACCCAGTACTTC. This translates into CASSSYGAETQYF.

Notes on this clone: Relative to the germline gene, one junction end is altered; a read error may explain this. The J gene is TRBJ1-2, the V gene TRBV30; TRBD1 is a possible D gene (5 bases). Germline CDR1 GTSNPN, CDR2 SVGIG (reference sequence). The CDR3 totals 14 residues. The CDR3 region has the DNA TGTGCCAGGAGACCGGGACTGACTTCGGAAGGCTACACCTTC. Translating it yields CARRPGLTSEGYTF.

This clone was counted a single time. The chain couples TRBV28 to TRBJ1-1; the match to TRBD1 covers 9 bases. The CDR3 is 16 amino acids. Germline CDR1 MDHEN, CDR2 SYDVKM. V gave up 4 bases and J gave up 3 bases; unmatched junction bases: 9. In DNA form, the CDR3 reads TGTGCCAGCAGTTCCCGGACAGGGGCGACGGACACTGAAGCTTTCTTT. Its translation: CASSSRTGATDTEAFF.